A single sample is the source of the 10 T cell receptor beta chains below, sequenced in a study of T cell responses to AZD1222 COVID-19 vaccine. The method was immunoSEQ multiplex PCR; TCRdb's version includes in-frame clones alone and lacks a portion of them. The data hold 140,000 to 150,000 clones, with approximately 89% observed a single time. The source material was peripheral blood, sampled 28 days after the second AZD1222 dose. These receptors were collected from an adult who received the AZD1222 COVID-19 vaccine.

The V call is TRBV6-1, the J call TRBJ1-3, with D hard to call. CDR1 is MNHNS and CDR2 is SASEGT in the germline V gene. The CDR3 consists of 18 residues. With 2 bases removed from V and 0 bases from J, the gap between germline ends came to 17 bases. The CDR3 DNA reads TGTGCCAGCAGTGAAAGGAACCGATTGACCCCCTCTGGAAACACCATATATTTT. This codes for CASSERNRLTPSGNTIYF.

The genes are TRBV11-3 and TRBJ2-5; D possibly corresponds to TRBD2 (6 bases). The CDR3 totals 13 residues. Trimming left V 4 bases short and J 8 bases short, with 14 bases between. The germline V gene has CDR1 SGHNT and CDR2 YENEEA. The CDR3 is CASSYRREITQYF. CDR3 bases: TGTGCCAGCAGCTATAGACGGGAGATCACCCAGTACTTC.

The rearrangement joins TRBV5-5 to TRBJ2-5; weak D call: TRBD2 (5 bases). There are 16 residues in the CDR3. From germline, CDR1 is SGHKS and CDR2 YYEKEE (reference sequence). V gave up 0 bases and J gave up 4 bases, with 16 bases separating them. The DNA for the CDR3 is TGTGCCAGCAGCTTGGGCCTAGCCGGTCTGGGAGAGACCCAGTACTTC. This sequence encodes CASSLGLAGLGETQYF.

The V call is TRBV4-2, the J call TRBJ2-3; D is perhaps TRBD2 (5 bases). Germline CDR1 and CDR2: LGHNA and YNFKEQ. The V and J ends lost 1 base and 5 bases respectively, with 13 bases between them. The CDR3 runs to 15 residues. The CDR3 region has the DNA TGTGCCAGCAGCCAAGTGGGGAGCGCCGGAGATACGCAGTATTTT. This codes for CASSQVGSAGDTQYF.

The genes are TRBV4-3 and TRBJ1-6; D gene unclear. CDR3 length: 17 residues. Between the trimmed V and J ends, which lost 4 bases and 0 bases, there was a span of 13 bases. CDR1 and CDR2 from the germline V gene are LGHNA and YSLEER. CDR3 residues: CASSREATSSYNSPLHF. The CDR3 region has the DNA TGCGCCAGCAGCCGTGAGGCTACGAGCTCCTATAATTCACCCCTCCACTTT.

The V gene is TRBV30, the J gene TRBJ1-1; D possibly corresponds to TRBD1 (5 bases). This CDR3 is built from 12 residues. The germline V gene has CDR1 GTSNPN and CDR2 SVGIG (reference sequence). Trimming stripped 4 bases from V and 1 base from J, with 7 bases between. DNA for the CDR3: TGTGCCTGGAAAACAGGGAACACTGAAGCTTTCTTT. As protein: CAWKTGNTEAFF.

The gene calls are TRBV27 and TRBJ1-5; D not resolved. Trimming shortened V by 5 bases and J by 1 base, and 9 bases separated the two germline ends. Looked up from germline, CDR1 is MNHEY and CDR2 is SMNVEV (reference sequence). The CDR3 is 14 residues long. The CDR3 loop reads CASSPGASNQPQHF. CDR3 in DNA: TGTGCCAGCAGTCCGGGAGCCAGCAATCAGCCCCAGCATTTT.

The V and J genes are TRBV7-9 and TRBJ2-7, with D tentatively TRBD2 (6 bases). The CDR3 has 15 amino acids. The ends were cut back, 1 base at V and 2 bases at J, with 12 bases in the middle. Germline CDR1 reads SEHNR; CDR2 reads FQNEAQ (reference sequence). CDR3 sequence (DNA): TGTGCCAGCAGCTTAGGGCCAGGAGGGACCTACGAGCAGTACTTC. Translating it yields CASSLGPGGTYEQYF.

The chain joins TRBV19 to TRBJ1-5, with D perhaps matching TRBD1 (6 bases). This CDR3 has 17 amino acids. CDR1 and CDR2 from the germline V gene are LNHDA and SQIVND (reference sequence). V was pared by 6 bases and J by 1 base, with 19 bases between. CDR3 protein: CASRRGGAGASNQPQHF. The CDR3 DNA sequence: TGTGCCAGTAGACGAGGAGGGGCAGGGGCGAGCAATCAGCCCCAGCATTTT.

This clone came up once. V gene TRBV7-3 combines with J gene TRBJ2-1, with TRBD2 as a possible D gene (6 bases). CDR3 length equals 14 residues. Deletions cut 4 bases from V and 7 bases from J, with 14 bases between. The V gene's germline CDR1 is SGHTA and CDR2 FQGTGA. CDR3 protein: CASSSGQGGNEQFF. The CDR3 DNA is TGTGCCAGCAGCTCGGGCCAGGGAGGAAATGAGCAGTTCTTC.